These 20 T cell receptor beta chains came from one sample sequenced in a study of T cells in Graves' hyperthyroidism and ophthalmopathy. RNA transcripts gave rise to amplified TCR beta CDR3 regions. Initially, a first-round RT-PCR of the TCR CDR3 employed the HTBI primer set. One entry per CDR3 protein, called by TCRdb with MiXCR from the multiplex PCR reads. The repertoire holds some 360,000 distinct CDR3 sequences, with approximately 14% as singletons. The sample taken for sequencing was blood. The receptors were sampled from a woman aged 55-69 years with Graves' hyperthyroidism.

V is TRBV19 and J is TRBJ2-1, with D hard to call. The CDR3 totals 13 residues. Germline V lookup: CDR1 LNHDA, CDR2 SQIVND (reference sequence). The V end lost 5 bases, the J end lost 0 bases, and 5 bases lay between the germline ends. CDR3 sequence: CASSYSSYNEQFF. The CDR3 region has the DNA TGTGCCAGTAGTTATAGCTCCTACAATGAGCAGTTCTTC. Combining the CDR3 with reference TRBV19 and TRBJ2-1 gives the whole variable domain DGGITQSPKYLFRKEGQNVTLSCEQNLNHDAMYWYRQDPGQGLRLIYYSQIVNDFQKGDIAEGYSVSREKKESFPLTVTSAQKNPTAFYLCASSYSSYNEQFFGPGTRLTVL.

This chain joins TRBV6-4 and TRBJ2-7, with D maybe TRBD2 (6 bases). Germline V lookup: CDR1 MRHNA, CDR2 SNTAGT. The germline V and J ends were trimmed by 0 bases and 5 bases, with 14 bases remaining between them. There are 15 residues in the CDR3. The CDR3 is CASSDSPLASDEQYF. CDR3 bases: TGTGCCAGCAGTGACTCACCCCTAGCGAGCGACGAGCAGTACTTC.

This clonotype was counted at least ten times. The genes are TRBV28 and TRBJ2-1; TRBD2 matches at 15 bases. From germline, CDR1 is MDHEN and CDR2 SYDVKM. The CDR3 spans 17 residues. V gave up 7 bases and J gave up 7 bases; unmatched junction bases: 11. The CDR3 loop reads CASTTPGLAGGTNEQFF. CDR3 nucleotides: TGTGCCAGCACAACCCCCGGACTAGCGGGAGGGACAAATGAGCAGTTCTTC.

Ten or more counts support this clonotype. V gene TRBV20-1 combines with J gene TRBJ1-1, with TRBD1 as a possible D gene (5 bases). Trimming shortened V by 0 bases and J by 6 bases, and 5 bases separated the two germline ends. Looked up from germline, CDR1 is DFQATT and CDR2 is SNEGSKA (reference sequence). The CDR3 is 11 amino acids. The CDR3 region has the DNA TGCAGTGCTAGAGAGGGGGCTGAAGCTTTCTTT. This gives the protein CSAREGAEAFF.

This clonotype was detected ten times or more. V usage is TRBV5-1 and J usage is TRBJ2-1; 8 bases fit TRBD2. Germline V gene data show CDR1 as SGHRS and CDR2 as YFSETQ. The CDR3 totals 17 residues. The trim removed 4 bases at V and 0 bases at J, leaving 9 bases unmatched. The CDR3 region is CASSPETSGSSYNEQFF. CDR3 nucleotides: TGCGCCAGCAGCCCCGAGACCAGCGGGAGCTCCTACAATGAGCAGTTCTTC.

This clonotype was found many times. The genes are TRBV5-1 and TRBJ2-2; 11 bases line up with TRBD2. The CDR3 covers 14 residues. The V gene's germline CDR1 is SGHRS and CDR2 YFSETQ. V gave up 4 bases and J gave up 8 bases; unmatched junction bases: 4. The CDR3 here is CASSPSGRSGELFF. CDR3 DNA sequence: TGCGCCAGCAGCCCTAGCGGGAGGTCGGGGGAGCTGTTTTTT.

This clonotype was picked up many times. V gene TRBV6-5 combines with J gene TRBJ2-5; no clear D. This CDR3 is 16 amino acids long. Germline lookup yields CDR1 MNHEY and CDR2 SVGAGI. V was shortened by 0 bases and J by 4 bases, with 15 bases between the two germline ends. The CDR3 DNA sequence: TGTGCCAGCAGTTACTCGATGCGTCGAGCGATAGAGACCCAGTACTTC. This encodes CASSYSMRRAIETQYF.

Ten or more counts support this clonotype. This sequence joins TRBV29-1 and TRBJ2-7; D is uncertain. Germline CDR1 reads SQVTM; CDR2 reads ANQGSEA. This CDR3 is 12 amino acids long. Trimming pared 8 bases from V and 5 bases from J, leaving 16 bases between. CDR3 loop: CSIFIAGDEQYF. CDR3 nucleotides: TGCAGCATATTCATTGCTGGGGACGAGCAGTACTTC.

This clonotype was observed many times. J is TRBJ1-2 and V is TRBV4-1; D is undetermined. The germline V gene encodes CDR1 MGHRA and CDR2 YSYEKL. This CDR3 is built from 16 residues. Trimming took off 3 bases at V and 6 bases at J, with 20 bases between the two ends. This CDR3 reads CASSQLDRDGLDGYTF. The CDR3 DNA reads as TGCGCCAGCAGCCAGTTGGACCGAGACGGACTTGATGGCTACACCTTC.

The table lists this clonotype with many counts. The chain recombines TRBV12-3 or TRBV12-4 with TRBJ1-4; TRBD1 matches at 9 bases. The CDR3 contains 15 residues. The V segment lost 3 bases and the J segment 3 bases; nucleotides outside the gene matches: 2. CDR3 loop: CASSFGDRANEKLFF. The CDR3 DNA is TGTGCCAGCAGTTTTGGGGACAGGGCTAATGAAAAACTGTTTTTT.

For this clonotype: A read error is possible here, since a much larger clone lies one base away. V usage is TRBV3-1 and J usage is TRBJ2-5; 9 nucleotides agree with TRBD1. The J call may be mistaken, given a closer DNA end match to TRBJ2-1. This CDR3 contains 18 residues. CDR1 LGHDT and CDR2 YNNKEL come from the germline V gene (reference sequence). For the CDR3, the DNA is TGTGCCAGCAGCCATTCCGGGACAGGGTGGGGCGGCCAAGAGACCCAGTTCTTC. Its translation: CASSHSGTGWGGQETQFF.

The chain has TRBV6-5 and TRBJ1-4; no clear D. CDR3 length: 14 residues. Trimming cost V 5 bases and J 7 bases, with 14 bases left between them. The germline CDR1 and CDR2 sequences are MNHEY and SVGAGI. The DNA of the CDR3 is TGTGCCAGCAGTCTCGAGCGTTGGAGTGAAAAACTGTTTTTT. Translated: CASSLERWSEKLFF.

This clonotype was observed at least ten times. The V and J genes are TRBV11-2 and TRBJ2-7, with 7 bases identical to TRBD1. CDR3 length equals 13 residues. The germline gives CDR1 SGHAT, CDR2 FQNNGV. Trimming removed 5 bases from V and 5 bases from J; junction bases left unmatched: 6. The CDR3, as DNA: TGTGCCAGCAGCCCAGGGACAGCACACGAGCAGTACTTC. Translation gives CASSPGTAHEQYF.

Comments on this clonotype: An end of the junction does not agree with germline; a read error may underlie this. The CDR3 spells CASSDYGMLAGHF. As DNA, the CDR3 is TGTGCCAGCAGTGACTACGGTATGCTAGCGGGCCACTTC. V gene TRBV6-1 combines with J gene TRBJ2-5; TRBD2 agrees at 8 bases. The CDR3 runs 13 residues. CDR1 and CDR2 from the germline V gene are MNHNS and SASEGT.

This clonotype showed up many times. V usage is TRBV11-2 and J usage is TRBJ2-1, with D hard to call. CDR3 length: 12 amino acids. The V and J ends lost 5 bases and 7 bases respectively, with 9 bases between them. Germline V gives CDR1 SGHAT, CDR2 FQNNGV. Written as DNA, the CDR3 is TGTGCCAGCAGCATTATTGTTAATGAGCAGTTCTTC. Protein product: CASSIIVNEQFF.

This clonotype was detected ten times or more. The chain uses TRBV30 and TRBJ2-7, with D perhaps TRBD2 (5 bases). The CDR3 has 13 amino acids. Germline lookup yields CDR1 GTSNPN and CDR2 SVGIG (reference sequence). Between the trimmed V and J ends, which lost 3 bases and 3 bases, there was a span of 12 bases. The CDR3 coding sequence is TGTGCCTGGAGCCCGATACTAGGCTACGAGCAGTACTTC. Protein: CAWSPILGYEQYF. The full variable domain, with the rest looked up from reference TRBV30 and TRBJ2-7, is SQTIHQWPATLVQPVGSPLSLECTVEGTSNPNLYWYRQAAGRGLQLLFYSVGIGQISSEVPQNLSASRPQDRQFILSSKKLLLSDSGFYLCAWSPILGYEQYFGPGTRLTVT.

This clonotype appeared many times. The J gene is TRBJ2-2, the V gene TRBV12-3 or TRBV12-4; 10 nucleotides line up with TRBD1. CDR3 length: 15 amino acids. V dropped 6 bases and J dropped 3; count of bases not matched to a gene: 4. The CDR3 loop is CASRPGTGDTGELFF. CDR3 bases: TGTGCCAGCAGACCCGGGACAGGGGACACCGGGGAGCTGTTTTTT.

This sequence joins TRBV20-1 and TRBJ2-1; D is undetermined. The CDR3 runs to 14 residues. V gave up 1 base and J gave up 0 bases, with 7 bases separating them. Germline CDR1 reads DFQATT; CDR2 reads SNEGSKA (reference sequence). The CDR3 here is CSARVGGSYNEQFF. The CDR3 DNA follows: TGCAGTGCTAGAGTTGGTGGCTCCTACAATGAGCAGTTCTTC.

The CDR3 DNA reads as TGTGCCAGTAGTGAGGGGCCAGCCTACGAGCAGTACTTC. Translation: CASSEGPAYEQYF. This chain uses TRBV19 with TRBJ2-7; D is tentatively TRBD1 or TRBD2 (5 bases each). Per the germline V gene, CDR1 is LNHDA and CDR2 is SQIVND (reference sequence). The length of the CDR3 is 13 residues. Trimming shortened V by 5 bases and J by 2 bases, and 10 bases separated the two germline ends.

The chain is built from TRBV27 and TRBJ2-7, with 7 nucleotides matching TRBD1. Unmatched junction bases numbered 6, after V lost 5 bases and J lost 2 bases. Germline CDR1 and CDR2: MNHEY and SMNVEV (reference sequence). The CDR3 sequence is 14 residues long. The CDR3 DNA follows: TGTGCCAGCAGTATCAGGGGGTTCGCCTACGAGCAGTACTTC. Translating it yields CASSIRGFAYEQYF.